The next 20 T cell receptor beta chains were all read from a single sample in a study of glioma-infiltrating T cells. The iRepertoire nested amplicon-rescue multiplex PCR amplified TCR alpha and beta CDR3s from RNA. MiXCR, applied by TCRdb to the multiplex PCR reads, yields one record per CDR3 protein. The sample yields about 400,000 distinct CDR3 sequences, more than 35% seen once. The sequenced material came from glioma tissue, nonneoplastic brain tissue, or PBMCs (not recorded which). The receptors here all came from a human donor with low-grade glioma or glioblastoma, undergoing nonglioma brain surgery, or in good health (not recorded which).

This clonotype turned up a few times. The genes are TRBV20-1 and TRBJ2-1, with 12 bases that match TRBD2. CDR3 length: 13 residues. After removal of 2 bases from V and 12 bases from J, the junction contained 5 bases not matched to a gene. CDR1 and CDR2 (germline): DFQATT, SNEGSKA (reference sequence). The CDR3 sequence: CSARLAGGPMQFF. The CDR3 coding sequence is TGCAGTGCTAGACTAGCGGGAGGGCCGATGCAGTTCTTC.

The V and J genes are TRBV28 and TRBJ2-3, with 13 bases identical to TRBD2. The germline V gene has CDR1 MDHEN and CDR2 SYDVKM. Trimming took 4 bases from V and 7 from J; bases not matched to a gene: 5. The CDR3 loop spans 15 amino acids. This CDR3 reads CASSSLAGGLYTQYF. The CDR3 DNA reads as TGTGCCAGCAGTTCACTAGCGGGAGGGCTGTATACGCAGTATTTT.

This clonotype was counted many times. J is TRBJ2-3 and V is TRBV20-1; 10 bases line up with TRBD2. Germline CDR1 and CDR2: DFQATT and SNEGSKA (reference sequence). V lost 0 bases to trimming and J lost 6 bases; unmatched junction nucleotides: 12. The CDR3 contains 17 residues. The CDR3 region has the DNA TGCAGTGCTAGAGATCGGTGGAGCGGGAGGGCCCGGGATACGCAGTATTTT. This sequence encodes CSARDRWSGRARDTQYF.

The CDR3 sequence: CASSQELAGQGYNEQFF. The CDR3 coding sequence is TGCGCCAGCAGCCAAGAGTTAGCGGGACAGGGTTACAATGAGCAGTTCTTC. The V call is TRBV4-1, the J call TRBJ2-1; TRBD1 might be the D (9 bases). CDR1 is MGHRA, CDR2 YSYEKL, per germline. V dropped 0 bases and J dropped 4 bases, with 16 bases sitting between them. This CDR3 region has 17 residues.

This clonotype was detected a few times. The rearrangement links TRBV20-1 to TRBJ2-5, with 7 bases aligning to TRBD1. The V gene end was trimmed by 3 bases and the J gene end by 5 bases; junction bases not matched to a gene: 9. Germline V gene data show CDR1 as DFQATT and CDR2 as SNEGSKA (reference sequence). The CDR3 runs 14 residues. The CDR3 protein is CSASRQGRGETQYF. CDR3 sequence (DNA): TGCAGTGCTAGCAGACAGGGTAGGGGGGAGACCCAGTACTTC.

This chain links TRBV15 with TRBJ2-6; D call uncertain. In germline, CDR1 is LNHNV, CDR2 YYDKDF (reference sequence). This CDR3 is 15 amino acids long. V was cut by 1 base and J by 1 base, with 5 bases left in between. The CDR3 coding sequence is TGTGCCACCAGCAGAGGGGGATCTGGGGCCAACGTCCTGACTTTC. It is translated as CATSRGGSGANVLTF.

The V call is TRBV10-3, the J call TRBJ1-1; the match to TRBD1 covers 7 bases. CDR3 length equals 16 residues. J lost 2 bases, V lost 0 bases, and 6 bases had no gene match. CDR1 and CDR2 (germline): ENHRY, SYGVKD. CDR3 coding DNA: TGTGCCATCAGTGAGTCGGAGACAGGGCTAAACACTGAAGCTTTCTTT. This gives the protein CAISESETGLNTEAFF.

This chain connects TRBV7-9 to TRBJ2-7; TRBD2 might be the D (6 bases). The V gene lost 5 bases and the J gene lost 2 bases, with 19 bases spanning the gap. CDR1 is SEHNR and CDR2 is FQNEAQ in the germline V gene (reference sequence). This CDR3 is 16 amino acids long. This CDR3 reads CASSPSRAGNTYEQYF. The CDR3 coding sequence is TGTGCCAGCAGCCCCTCAAGGGCGGGGAATACCTACGAGCAGTACTTC.

This clonotype showed up just once. This rearrangement joins TRBV27 to TRBJ1-1, with 7 positions matching TRBD1. The CDR3 is 13 amino acids. Per the germline V gene, CDR1 is MNHEY and CDR2 is SMNVEV (reference sequence). Trimming cost V 5 bases and J 11 bases; bases outside gene matches: 11. This CDR3 is CASSLTQGVLAFF. The CDR3, as DNA: TGTGCCAGCAGTCTCACCCAGGGGGTACTGGCTTTCTTT.

This sequence joins TRBV27 and TRBJ2-1; TRBD2 matches 7 bases. Trimming at V came to 3 bases and at J to 6 bases, leaving 17 bases not matched to a gene. The CDR3 covers 18 residues. Germline values: CDR1 MNHEY, CDR2 SMNVEV (reference sequence). The CDR3 region is CASSFALRRGGNGNEQFF. DNA of the CDR3: TGTGCCAGCAGTTTCGCCCTGCGACGCGGGGGAAACGGCAATGAGCAGTTCTTC.

This clonotype was seen many times. The rearrangement uses TRBV10-3 and TRBJ2-1; D perhaps matches TRBD2 (5 bases). The V and J ends lost 4 bases and 8 bases respectively, with 9 bases between them. Germline V gene sequence: CDR1 ENHRY, CDR2 SYGVKD. CDR3 length: 12 amino acids. CDR3 amino acids: CAISGLRDEQFF. CDR3 nucleotides: TGTGCCATCAGTGGTCTGAGGGATGAGCAGTTCTTC.

This sequence joins TRBV4-3 and TRBJ2-1; no clear D. The V gene's germline CDR1 is LGHNA and CDR2 YSLEER. Trimming removed 1 base from V and 2 bases from J, with 9 bases in between. The CDR3 spans 15 residues. The DNA of the CDR3 is TGCGCCAGCAGCCAAGGAGCAGAAACCTACAATGAGCAGTTCTTC. It translates to CASSQGAETYNEQFF.

This clonotype showed up just once. At one boundary the junction diverges from the germline segment, which might be a read error. This rearrangement joins TRBV28 to TRBJ2-1; possibly TRBD2 for D (6 bases). CDR3 length: 13 amino acids. Per the germline V gene, CDR1 is MDHEN and CDR2 is SYDVKM. The DNA of the CDR3 is TGTGCCAGCAGGAAACCTAGCGTCAATGAGGAGTTCTTC. It specifies CASRKPSVNEEFF.

This clonotype was picked up one time. The rearrangement links TRBV12-3 or TRBV12-4 to TRBJ2-1; D may be TRBD1 (5 bases). V dropped 4 bases and J dropped 7 bases, with 14 bases sitting between them. This CDR3 has 14 residues. The CDR3 here is CASSWTMSRNEQFF. CDR3 nucleotides: TGTGCCAGCAGTTGGACAATGAGCCGGAATGAGCAGTTCTTC.

The V and J genes are TRBV4-3 and TRBJ2-7; 9 positions match TRBD2. Trimming took 1 base from V and 4 from J; bases not matched to a gene: 8. The CDR3 has 16 residues. Germline CDR1 is LGHNA and CDR2 is YSLEER. CDR3 region: CASSQGGAGGGYEQYF. The CDR3 DNA follows: TGCGCCAGCAGCCAAGGGGGAGCGGGAGGAGGTTACGAGCAGTACTTC.

Concerning this clonotype: This may be a read error: a much more frequent sequence differs by one nucleotide. V is TRBV28 and J is TRBJ2-1, with a tentative D call TRBD2 (5 bases). Germline V gene sequence: CDR1 MDHEN, CDR2 SYDVKM. The V and J ends lost 8 bases and 8 bases respectively, with 16 bases between them. CDR3 length: 13 residues. In nucleotides, the CDR3 is TGTGCCAGCTCGGAGAGGGCCTGGGATGAGCAGTTCTTC. Amino acids: CASSERAWDEQFF.

Details on this clonotype: A much larger clone sits a single nucleotide away, making a read error possible. The J gene is TRBJ2-1, the V gene TRBV11-2; 9 positions agree with TRBD2. With the DNA end fitting TRBJ2-5 better, the J assignment may be wrong. Germline CDR1 is SGHAT and CDR2 is FQNNGV. This CDR3 has 15 amino acids. The CDR3 DNA follows: TGTGCCAGCAGCTCTCTAGCGGGATGGGGAGGGACCCAGTACTTC. It encodes CASSSLAGWGGTQYF.

This clonotype was seen ten or more times. The rearrangement uses TRBV27 and TRBJ2-5, with TRBD1 matching over 7 bases. Trimming at V came to 4 bases and at J to 4 bases, leaving 9 bases not matched to a gene. Germline CDR1 reads MNHEY; CDR2 reads SMNVEV (reference sequence). CDR3 length: 15 residues. For the CDR3, the DNA is TGTGCCAGCAGTTCCCACGCCACAGGGGTAGAGACCCAGTACTTC. Translation: CASSSHATGVETQYF.

This clonotype was recorded many times. V and J are TRBV20-1 and TRBJ2-1, with TRBD2 as a possible D gene (6 bases). Trimming removed 1 base from V and 8 bases from J, with 12 bases in between. The CDR3 spans 13 residues. Germline-derived CDR1 and CDR2 are DFQATT and SNEGSKA (reference sequence). As DNA, the CDR3 is TGCAGTGCTAGAGGCGAACCGGGGGATGAGCAGTTCTTC. It encodes CSARGEPGDEQFF.

There are many counts of this clonotype. This chain uses TRBV7-2 with TRBJ2-7; no definite D call. Trimming removed 3 bases from V and 3 bases from J, with 6 bases in between. The CDR3 runs 12 residues. CDR1 and CDR2 (germline): SGHTA, FQGNSA. The CDR3 loop reads CASSLTNYEQYF. The CDR3, as DNA: TGTGCCAGCAGCTTGACCAACTACGAGCAGTACTTC.